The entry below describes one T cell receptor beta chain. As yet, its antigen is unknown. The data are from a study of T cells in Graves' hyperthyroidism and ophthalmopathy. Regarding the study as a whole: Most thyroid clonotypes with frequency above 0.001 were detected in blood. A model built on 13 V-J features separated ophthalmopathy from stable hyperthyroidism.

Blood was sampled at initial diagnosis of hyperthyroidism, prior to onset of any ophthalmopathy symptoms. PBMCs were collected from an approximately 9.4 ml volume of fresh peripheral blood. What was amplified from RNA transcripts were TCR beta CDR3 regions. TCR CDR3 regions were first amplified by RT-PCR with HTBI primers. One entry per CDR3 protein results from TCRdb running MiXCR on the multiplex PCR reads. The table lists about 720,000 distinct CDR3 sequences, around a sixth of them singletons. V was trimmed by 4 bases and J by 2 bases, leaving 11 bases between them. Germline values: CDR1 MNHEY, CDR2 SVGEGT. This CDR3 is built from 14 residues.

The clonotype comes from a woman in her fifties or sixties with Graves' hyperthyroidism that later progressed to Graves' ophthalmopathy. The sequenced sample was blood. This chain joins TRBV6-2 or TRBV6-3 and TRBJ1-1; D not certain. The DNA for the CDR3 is TGTGCCAGCAGTTCGTCAGCCCGAAACACTGAAGCTTTCTTT. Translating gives CASSSSARNTEAFF.